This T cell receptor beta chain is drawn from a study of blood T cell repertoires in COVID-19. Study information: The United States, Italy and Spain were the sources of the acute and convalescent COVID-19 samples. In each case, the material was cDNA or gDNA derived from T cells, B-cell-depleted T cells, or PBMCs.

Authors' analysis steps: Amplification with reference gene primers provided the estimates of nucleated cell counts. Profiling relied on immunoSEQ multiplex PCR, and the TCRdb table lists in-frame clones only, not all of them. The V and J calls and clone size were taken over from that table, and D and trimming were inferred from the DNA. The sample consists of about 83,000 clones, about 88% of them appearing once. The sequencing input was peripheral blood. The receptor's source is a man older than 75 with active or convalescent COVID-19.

CDR3 in DNA: TGTGCCAGCAGCTTAGGGACAGGGGGCTATGGCTACACCTTC. It translates to CASSLGTGGYGYTF. The chain couples TRBV7-2 to TRBJ1-2, with 10 bases lining up with TRBD1. V shed 1 base, J shed 4 bases, and the junction held 0 bases outside the gene matches. Germline CDR1 and CDR2: SGHTA and FQGNSA. This CDR3 contains 14 residues.